This T cell receptor (beta chain) was found in a study of blood T cells in healthy people across ages. The authors drew about 10 milliliters of peripheral blood from each donor. Alongside a J-beta primer mix, a sample-barcoded 5' primer served in a second PCR lasting roughly 7 to 11 cycles. Researchers report that a template-switch adaptor with 12 random nucleotides tagged each cDNA molecule. MiXCR was run by TCRdb on the 5' RACE reads, yielding one entry per CDR3 protein. The sample contains 760,000 or so distinct CDR3 sequences, 20% to 30% of which appear only once. This clonotype was observed a few times. Per the germline V gene, CDR1 is SQVTM and CDR2 is ANQGSEA. Trimming pared 4 bases from V and 13 bases from J, leaving 11 bases between. The CDR3 is made up of 10 amino acids. Separately, the same data were catalogued under a study of T cells of mothers and their children. This second study notes: From each mother came over 8.5 million TCR beta CDR3 reads, and from each child came around 2.7 million.

The sample consisted of blood. The clonotype was recovered from a boy aged 5 to 17 in good health. This chain connects TRBV29-1 to TRBJ2-4; D may be TRBD1 (6 bases). In nucleotides, the CDR3 is TGCAGCGTTGCACAGGACAGACAGTACTTC. Translated: CSVAQDRQYF.